The clone carrying this T cell receptor beta chain was seen more than once but under ten times. Germline V lookup: CDR1 LGHNA, CDR2 YNFKEQ. The germline V and J ends were trimmed by 1 base and 1 base, with 7 bases remaining between them. CDR3 length equals 15 residues. The data belong to a study of cytomegalovirus exposure and HLA in healthy donors. The primer mix had 60 Vbeta and 13 Jbeta primers. Repertoires were generated with immunoSEQ multiplex PCR, while TCRdb's copy carries only in-frame clones and drops some. Here the sample spans 90,000 to 120,000 clones, about 70% being singletons. The receptor was isolated from a man aged 45-65 years in good health and CMV-seropositive. Sequencing was carried out using PBMCs. The chain links TRBV4-2 to TRBJ2-2; perhaps TRBD2 as D (6 bases). The DNA for the CDR3 is TGTGCCAGCAGCCAAGGGGGGGTGAACACCGGGGAGCTGTTTTTT. It codes for CASSQGGVNTGELFF.